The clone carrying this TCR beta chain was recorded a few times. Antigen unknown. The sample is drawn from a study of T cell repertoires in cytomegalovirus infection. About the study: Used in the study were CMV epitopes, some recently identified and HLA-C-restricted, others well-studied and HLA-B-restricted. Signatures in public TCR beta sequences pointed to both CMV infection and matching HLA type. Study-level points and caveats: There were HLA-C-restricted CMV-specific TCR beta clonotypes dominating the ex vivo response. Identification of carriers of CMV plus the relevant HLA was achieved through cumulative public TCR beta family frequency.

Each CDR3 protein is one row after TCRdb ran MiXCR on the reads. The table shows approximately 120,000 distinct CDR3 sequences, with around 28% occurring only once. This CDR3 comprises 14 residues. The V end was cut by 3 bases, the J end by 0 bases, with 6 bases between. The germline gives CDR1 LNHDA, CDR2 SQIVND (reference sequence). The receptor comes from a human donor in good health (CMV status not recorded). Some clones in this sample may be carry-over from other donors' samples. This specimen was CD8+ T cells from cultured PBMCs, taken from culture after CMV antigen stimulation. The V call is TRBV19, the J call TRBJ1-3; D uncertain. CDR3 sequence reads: CASSIYTSGNTIYF. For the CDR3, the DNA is TGTGCCAGTAGTATCTATACCTCTGGAAACACCATATATTTT.